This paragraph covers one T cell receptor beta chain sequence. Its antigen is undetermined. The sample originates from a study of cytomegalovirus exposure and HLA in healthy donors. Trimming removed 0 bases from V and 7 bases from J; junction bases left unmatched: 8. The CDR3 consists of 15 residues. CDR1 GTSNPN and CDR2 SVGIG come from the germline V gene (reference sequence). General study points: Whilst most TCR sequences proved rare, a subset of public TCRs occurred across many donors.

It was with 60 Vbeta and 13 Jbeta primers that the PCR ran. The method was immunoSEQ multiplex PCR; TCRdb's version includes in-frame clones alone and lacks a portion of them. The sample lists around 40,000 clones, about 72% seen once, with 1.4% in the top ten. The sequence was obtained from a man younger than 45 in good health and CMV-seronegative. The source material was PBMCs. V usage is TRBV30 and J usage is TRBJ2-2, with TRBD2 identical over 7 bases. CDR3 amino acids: CAWSVGGSLGGELFF. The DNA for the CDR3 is TGTGCCTGGAGTGTAGGCGGGAGTTTGGGCGGGGAGCTGTTTTTT.